Reported below is one T cell receptor (beta chain). Using immunoSEQ multiplex PCR, the repertoire was profiled, and TCRdb retains in-frame clones only, with some absent. The table records around 100,000 clones, about 90% of them present only once. The sample comes from a study of T cell changes during pregnancy in multiple sclerosis. V was trimmed by 7 bases and J by 5 bases, leaving 10 bases between them. The CDR3 contains 11 residues. Germline V CDR1 and CDR2: DFQATT, SNEGSKA (reference sequence). The V call is TRBV20-1, the J call TRBJ2-3; TRBD1 might be the D (5 bases). The specimen was peripheral blood, collected after pregnancy. The receptor comes from a female donor with multiple sclerosis, enrolled in a pregnancy study. CDR3 in DNA: TGCAGTGGGGGTAGGGGAGATACGCAGTATTTT. Its protein product is CSGGRGDTQYF.